This record concerns one T cell receptor (beta chain) sequence. These data are taken from a study of OX40 agonist ivuxolimab in advanced cancers. The CDR3 extends over 14 amino acids. V lost 4 bases to trimming and J lost 5 bases; unmatched junction nucleotides: 5. Germline lookup yields CDR1 SGHRS and CDR2 YFSETQ. The repertoire was sequenced with immunoSEQ multiplex PCR; TCRdb's copy has only in-frame clones and lacks some. The data contain approximately 90,000 clones, more than 80% of them singletons. The chain has TRBV5-1 and TRBJ1-5, with 8 bases identical to TRBD1. The starting material was CD4+ or CD8+ T cells sorted from blood, obtained in a trial of the OX40 agonist ivuxolimab. This receptor was identified in an adult with an advanced solid tumor such as melanoma, head and neck, liver or kidney cancer. The CDR3 DNA sequence: TGCGCCAGCAGCGCAGGGACAGGAGATCAGCCCCAGCATTTT. This gives the protein CASSAGTGDQPQHF. The full variable domain, with the rest looked up from reference TRBV5-1 and TRBJ1-5, is KAGVTQTPRYLIKTRGQQVTLSCSPISGHRSVSWYQQTPGQGLQFLFEYFSETQRNKGNFPGRFSGRQFSNSRSEMNVSTLELGDSALYLCASSAGTGDQPQHFGDGTRLSIL.